The TCR beta chain described here comes from a study of cytomegalovirus exposure and HLA in healthy donors. This PCR relied on a set of 60 Vbeta primers and 13 Jbeta primers. Here immunoSEQ multiplex PCR was the method, and the copy in TCRdb shows in-frame clones only, minus some. The sample lists about 170,000 clones, roughly four fifths occurring once. In germline, CDR1 is SGHAT, CDR2 FQNNGV. The CDR3 sequence is 16 residues long. V was clipped by 1 base and J by 3 bases, with 13 bases between them. The sequenced sample was PBMCs. This chain joins TRBV11-2 and TRBJ2-1, with D maybe TRBD1 (6 bases). This receptor was identified in a woman in her late teens or twenties in good health and CMV-seronegative. The CDR3 reads CASSLAQGYRYNEQFF. The CDR3 nucleotides are TGTGCCAGCAGCTTAGCCCAGGGGTACCGCTACAATGAGCAGTTCTTC.